The clone carrying this T cell receptor beta chain has just one count. Its target is not known. Each sample had two DNA replicates, approximately 0.52 ug blood or 1.5 ug tissue. Generated by immunoSEQ multiplex PCR, the TCRdb table keeps only in-frame clones and is missing some. In the table there are tens of thousands of clones, over 60% of which are singletons. The length of the CDR3 is 16 residues. From germline, CDR1 is SGHDT and CDR2 YYEEEE. V was pared by 3 bases and J by 2 bases, with 7 bases of the junction left unmatched. These data belong to a study of early stage breast cancer tumors. Study-wide background: About 70% of the 16 invasive tumors were ER+, PR+ and HER2-. Among around 12 ER+/PR+/HER2- tumors, eight were ductal, four lobular.

Study-wide points: Most shared enriched TCRB sequences were commonly generated ones.

The receptor comes from a person aged 45 to 59 with breast cancer. The rearrangement links TRBV5-6 to TRBJ2-3, with TRBD1 identical over 9 bases. The specimen was blood. CDR3 nucleotides: TGTGCCAGCAGCTCGACAGGGGGGGGGTACACAGATACGCAGTATTTT. Translated: CASSSTGGGYTDTQYF.